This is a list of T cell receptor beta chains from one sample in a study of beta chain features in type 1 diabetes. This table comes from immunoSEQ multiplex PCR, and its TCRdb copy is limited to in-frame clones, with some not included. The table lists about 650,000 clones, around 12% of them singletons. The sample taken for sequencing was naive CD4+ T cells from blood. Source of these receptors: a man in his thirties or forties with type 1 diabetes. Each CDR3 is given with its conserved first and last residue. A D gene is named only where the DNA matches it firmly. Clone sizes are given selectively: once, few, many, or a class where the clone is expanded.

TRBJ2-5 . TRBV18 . CASSPLGVGTRQETQYF TGTGCCAGCTCACCCCTCGGAGTGGGGACACGGCAAGAGACCCAGTACTTC
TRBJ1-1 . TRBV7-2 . CASSPRIGGTEAFF TGTGCCAGCAGCCCCAGGATTGGGGGCACTGAAGCTTTCTTT
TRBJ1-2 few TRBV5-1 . CASRLEGTIANYGYTF TGCGCCAGCAGATTGGAAGGGACGATAGCTAACTATGGCTACACCTTC
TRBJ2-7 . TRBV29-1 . CSAASGYEQYF TGCAGCGCCGCGTCTGGATACGAGCAGTACTTC
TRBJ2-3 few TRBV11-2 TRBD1 CASSFRPGGIDTQYF TGTGCCAGCAGCTTCAGGCCAGGGGGCATAGATACGCAGTATTTT
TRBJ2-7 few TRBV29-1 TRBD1 CSESGQGVCEQYF TGCAGCGAATCGGGACAGGGGGTTTGCGAGCAGTACTTC
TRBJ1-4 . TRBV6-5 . CASSSTGTQNEKLFF TGTGCCAGCAGTTCGACCGGGACACAGAATGAAAAACTGTTTTTT
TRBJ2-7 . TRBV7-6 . CASSSGERAYEQYF TGTGCCAGCAGCTCAGGGGAGCGGGCCTACGAGCAGTACTTC
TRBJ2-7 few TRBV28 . CASVGGHRVSEQYF TGTGCCAGCGTCGGGGGCCACCGAGTCTCCGAGCAGTACTTC
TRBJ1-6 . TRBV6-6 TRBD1 CASITGGGPNSPLHF TGTGCCAGCATTACAGGGGGAGGCCCGAATTCACCCCTCCACTTT
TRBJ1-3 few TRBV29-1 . CSVVTAGGTIYF TGCAGCGTTGTGACGGCCGGGGGCACCATATATTTT
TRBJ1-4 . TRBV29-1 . CSVVGSNEKLFF TGCAGCGTTGTAGGGTCTAATGAAAAACTGTTTTTT